Detailed here is one T cell receptor (beta chain). The data were produced by immunoSEQ multiplex PCR, yet TCRdb's version contains in-frame clones alone and is incomplete. The table lists about 100,000 clones, roughly 90% of them singletons. This sample is part of a study of blood T cell repertoires in COVID-19. The clonotype originates from a man between 25 and 39 years old in a cohort sampled during active COVID-19. Sample: peripheral blood.

The CDR3 is CSVYRQGSEQYF. DNA for the CDR3: TGCAGCGTTTATAGACAGGGGAGCGAGCAGTACTTC. The chain uses TRBV29-1 and TRBJ2-7, with 8 bases fitting TRBD1. In germline, CDR1 is SQVTM, CDR2 ANQGSEA. The CDR3 runs 12 residues. J lost 6 bases, V lost 5 bases, and 6 bases had no gene match.